The clone carrying this TCR beta chain turned up a few times. Its antigen is still unknown. Trimming at V came to 5 bases and at J to 2 bases, leaving 7 bases not matched to a gene. Germline V gene data show CDR1 as SGHNT and CDR2 as YENEEA. CDR3 length: 16 residues. The entry originates in a study of T cells in localized non-small cell lung cancer. Only in-frame clones appear in the TCRdb table, and some are missing; sequencing was by immunoSEQ multiplex PCR. Altogether over 1,500 clones are present, more than 20% being singletons, with the ten largest covering roughly 29%. General study points: Density of T cells in blood, when higher, went with longer overall survival. It remains possible that heterogeneity exists, since only one tumor region was sequenced. There was higher T cell clonality in uninvolved adjacent lung than in tumor, and it was highest there. Researchers found a median around 57 of the top 100 tumor clones in adjacent lung.

The genes are TRBV11-3 and TRBJ1-2; TRBD1 aligns across 11 bases. The TCR comes from a male donor aged 60 or older with stage II squamous cell lung carcinoma. The input for sequencing was normal lung tissue next to the tumor, taken before any cancer treatment. In DNA, the CDR3 is TGTGCCAGCAGCGGTAGGACAGGGGGCGTAAACTATGGCTACACCTTC. Protein: CASSGRTGGVNYGYTF.